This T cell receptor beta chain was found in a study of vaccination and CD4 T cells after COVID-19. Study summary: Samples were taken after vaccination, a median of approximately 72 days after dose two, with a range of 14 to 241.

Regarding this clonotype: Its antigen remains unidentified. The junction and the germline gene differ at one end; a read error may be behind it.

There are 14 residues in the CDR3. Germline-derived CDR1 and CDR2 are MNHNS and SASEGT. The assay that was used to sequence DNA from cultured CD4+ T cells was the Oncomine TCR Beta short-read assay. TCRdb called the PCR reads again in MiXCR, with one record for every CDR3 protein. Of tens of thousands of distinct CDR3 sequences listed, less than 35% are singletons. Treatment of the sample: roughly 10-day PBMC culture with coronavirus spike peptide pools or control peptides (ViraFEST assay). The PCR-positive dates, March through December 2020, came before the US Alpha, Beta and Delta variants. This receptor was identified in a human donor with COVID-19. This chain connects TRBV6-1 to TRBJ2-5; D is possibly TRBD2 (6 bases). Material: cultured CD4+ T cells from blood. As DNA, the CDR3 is TGTGCCAGCAGTGTGAGTAGCGGACAAGGGACCCAGTACTTC. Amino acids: CASSVSSGQGTQYF.